This T cell receptor (beta chain) was captured by sequencing in a study of shared clonotypes between healthy human individuals. Study-wide findings and caveats: Non-shared clonotypes had lower generation probabilities than those shared by all four donors.

In the case of this clone: Its antigen is unidentified.

There are 13 residues in the CDR3. Germline CDR1 and CDR2: LNHNV and YYDKDF (reference sequence). V lost 3 bases to trimming and J lost 6 bases, with 11 bases between them. The assay was carried out at the deep level. Profiling relied on immunoSEQ multiplex PCR, and the TCRdb table lists in-frame clones only, not all of them. The sample shows about 2.4 million clones, around nine tenths of them seen only once. The TCR originated in a man aged 18 to 35 in good health. Sequenced input: naive CD4+ T cells sorted from blood. The subset is: CD45RA+ positively selected. The chain has TRBV15 and TRBJ1-2, with D maybe TRBD1 (5 bases). The CDR3 reads CATSRGEENGYTF. The CDR3 region has the DNA TGTGCCACCAGCAGGGGGGAGGAGAATGGCTACACCTTC.